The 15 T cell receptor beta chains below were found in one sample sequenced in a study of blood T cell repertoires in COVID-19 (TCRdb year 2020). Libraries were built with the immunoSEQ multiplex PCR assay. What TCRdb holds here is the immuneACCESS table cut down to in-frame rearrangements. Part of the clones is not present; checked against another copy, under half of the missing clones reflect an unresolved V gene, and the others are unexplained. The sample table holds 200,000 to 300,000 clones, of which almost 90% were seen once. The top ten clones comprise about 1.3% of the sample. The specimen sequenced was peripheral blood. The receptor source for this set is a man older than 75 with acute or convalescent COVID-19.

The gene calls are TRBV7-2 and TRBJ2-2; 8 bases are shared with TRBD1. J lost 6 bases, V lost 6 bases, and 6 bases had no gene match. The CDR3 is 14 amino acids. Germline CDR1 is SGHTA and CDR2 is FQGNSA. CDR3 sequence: CASSPAGGAGELFF. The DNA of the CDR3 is TGTGCCAGCAGTCCAGCAGGGGGCGCCGGGGAGCTGTTTTTT.

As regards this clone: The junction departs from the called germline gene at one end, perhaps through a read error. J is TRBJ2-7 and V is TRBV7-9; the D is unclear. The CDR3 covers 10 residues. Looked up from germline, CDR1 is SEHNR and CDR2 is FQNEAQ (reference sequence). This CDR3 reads CVVPEVTRHF. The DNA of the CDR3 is TGTGTCGTTCCAGAGGTAACACGCCACTTC.

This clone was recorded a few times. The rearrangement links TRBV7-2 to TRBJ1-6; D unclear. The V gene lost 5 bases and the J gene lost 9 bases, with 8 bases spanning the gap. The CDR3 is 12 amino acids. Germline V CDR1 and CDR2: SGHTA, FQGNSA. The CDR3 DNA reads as TGTGCCAGCAGCCTAGGGAGTTCACCCCTCCACTTT. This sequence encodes CASSLGSSPLHF.

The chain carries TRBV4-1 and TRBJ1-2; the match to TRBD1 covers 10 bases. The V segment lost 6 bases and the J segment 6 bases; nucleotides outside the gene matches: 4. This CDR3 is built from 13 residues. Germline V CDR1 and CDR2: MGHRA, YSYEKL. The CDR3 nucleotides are TGCGCCAGCAGGACAGGGGGCTCCGATGGCTACACCTTC. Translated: CASRTGGSDGYTF.

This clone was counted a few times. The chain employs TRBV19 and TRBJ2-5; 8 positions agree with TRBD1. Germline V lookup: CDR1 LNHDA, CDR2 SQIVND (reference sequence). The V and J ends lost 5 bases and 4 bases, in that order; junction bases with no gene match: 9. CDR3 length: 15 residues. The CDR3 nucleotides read TGTGCCAGTAGTCAGCAGGGACAGGCGGGAGAGACCCAGTACTTC. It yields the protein CASSQQGQAGETQYF.

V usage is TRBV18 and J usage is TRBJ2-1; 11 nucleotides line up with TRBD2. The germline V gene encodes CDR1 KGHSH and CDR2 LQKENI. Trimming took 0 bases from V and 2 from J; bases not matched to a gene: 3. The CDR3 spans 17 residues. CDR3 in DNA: TGTGCCAGCTCACCACCGGGTAGCGGGAGGGCCTACAATGAGCAGTTCTTC. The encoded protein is CASSPPGSGRAYNEQFF.

CDR3 sequence: CASSQGTVGYGGYTF. The DNA of the CDR3 is TGTGCCAGCAGCCAAGGGACAGTTGGATATGGAGGCTACACCTTC. The gene calls are TRBV3-1 (or the pseudogene TRBV3-2) and TRBJ1-2; tentative D call: TRBD1 (6 bases). Looked up from germline, CDR1 is LGHDT and CDR2 is YNNKEL (reference sequence). The CDR3 runs 15 residues. V was trimmed by 1 base and J by 8 bases, leaving 17 bases between them.

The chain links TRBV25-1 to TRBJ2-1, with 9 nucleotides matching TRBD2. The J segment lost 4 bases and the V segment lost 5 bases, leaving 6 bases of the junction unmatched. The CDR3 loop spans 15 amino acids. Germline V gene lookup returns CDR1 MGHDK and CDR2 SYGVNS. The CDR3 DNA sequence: TGTGCCAGCAGTAAGCGCGGGGGGGGGTACAATGAGCAGTTCTTC. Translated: CASSKRGGGYNEQFF. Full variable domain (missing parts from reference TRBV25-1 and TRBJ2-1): EADIYQTPRYLVIGTGKKITLECSQTMGHDKMYWYQQDPGMELHLIHYSYGVNSTEKGDLSSESTVSRIRTEHFPLTLESARPSHTSQYLCASSKRGGGYNEQFFGPGTRLTVL.

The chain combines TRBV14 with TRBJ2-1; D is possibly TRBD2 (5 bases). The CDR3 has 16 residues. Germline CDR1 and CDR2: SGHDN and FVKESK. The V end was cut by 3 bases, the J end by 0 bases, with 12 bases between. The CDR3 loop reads CASSQGGLSSYNEQFF. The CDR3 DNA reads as TGTGCCAGCAGCCAGGGCGGGTTGAGCTCCTACAATGAGCAGTTCTTC.

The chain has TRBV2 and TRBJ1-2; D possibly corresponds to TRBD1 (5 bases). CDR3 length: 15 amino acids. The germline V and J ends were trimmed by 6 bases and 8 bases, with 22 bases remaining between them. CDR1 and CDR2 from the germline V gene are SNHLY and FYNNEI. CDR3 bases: TGTGCCAGCAGCCCGACGGGACTCCCGTCGGCAGGCTACACCTTC. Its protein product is CASSPTGLPSAGYTF. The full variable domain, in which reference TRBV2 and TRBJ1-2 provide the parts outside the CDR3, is EPEVTQTPSHQVTQMGQEVILRCVPISNHLYFYWYRQILGQKVEFLVSFYNNEISEKSEIFDDQFSVERPDGSNFTLKIRSTKLEDSAMYFCASSPTGLPSAGYTFGSGTRLTVV.

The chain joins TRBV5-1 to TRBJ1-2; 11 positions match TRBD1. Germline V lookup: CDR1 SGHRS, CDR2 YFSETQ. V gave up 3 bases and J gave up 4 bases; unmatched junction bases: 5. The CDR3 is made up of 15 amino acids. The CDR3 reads CASSSGGTGGYGYTF. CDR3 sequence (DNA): TGCGCCAGCAGCTCCGGGGGGACAGGGGGCTATGGCTACACCTTC. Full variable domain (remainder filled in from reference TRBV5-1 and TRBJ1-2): KAGVTQTPRYLIKTRGQQVTLSCSPISGHRSVSWYQQTPGQGLQFLFEYFSETQRNKGNFPGRFSGRQFSNSRSEMNVSTLELGDSALYLCASSSGGTGGYGYTFGSGTRLTVV.

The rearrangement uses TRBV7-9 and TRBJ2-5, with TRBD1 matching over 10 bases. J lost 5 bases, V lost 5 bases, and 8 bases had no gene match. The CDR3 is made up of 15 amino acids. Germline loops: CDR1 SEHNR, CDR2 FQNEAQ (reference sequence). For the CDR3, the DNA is TGTGCCAGCAGCCTGGGGACGGACAGGGGGGAGACCCAGTACTTC. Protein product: CASSLGTDRGETQYF.

CDR3 sequence reads: CASSLSGYQPQHF. Here the CDR3 DNA reads TGTGCCAGCAGTTTATCGGGTTATCAGCCCCAGCATTTT. This rearrangement joins TRBV28 to TRBJ1-5; D uncertain. Between the trimmed V and J ends, which lost 1 base and 5 bases, there was a span of 6 bases. The CDR3 consists of 13 residues. CDR1 and CDR2 from the germline V gene are MDHEN and SYDVKM.

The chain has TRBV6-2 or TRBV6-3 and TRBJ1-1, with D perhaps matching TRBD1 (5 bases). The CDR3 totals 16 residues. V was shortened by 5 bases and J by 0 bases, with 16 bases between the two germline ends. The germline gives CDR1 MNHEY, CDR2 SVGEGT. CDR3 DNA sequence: TGTGCCAGCAGTCGGGGGAGGGAGTACATGAACACTGAAGCTTTCTTT. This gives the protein CASSRGREYMNTEAFF.

The CDR3 loop reads CASSQHARGRKRRVGYSNQPQHF. For the CDR3, the DNA is TGTGCCAGCAGCCAACACGCACGAGGTAGGAAAAGGAGGGTGGGGTATAGCAATCAGCCCCAGCATTTT. The chain couples TRBV3-1 (or the pseudogene TRBV3-2) to TRBJ1-5; D not resolved. There are 23 residues in the CDR3. Germline assignment: CDR1 LGHDT and CDR2 YNNKEL (reference sequence). Trimming took 2 bases from V and 0 from J, leaving 32 bases between them.